Listed below are T cell receptor beta chains from one sample, sequenced in a study of blood T cell repertoires in COVID-19. Repertoires were generated with immunoSEQ multiplex PCR, while TCRdb's copy carries only in-frame clones and drops some. The sample yields approximately 210,000 clones, about 90% seen once. Sequenced sample: peripheral blood. The source is a woman between 70 and 85 years old with acute or convalescent COVID-19. Both conserved end residues are part of each CDR3. Each record gives: D gene, clone size, J gene, V gene, CDR3 DNA, CDR3 protein. A D gene is named only where the DNA matches it firmly. A clone size is listed for some rows: how often the clone was seen (once, few, many), or a class if it is expanded.

-	-	TRBJ2-1	TRBV4-1	TGCGCCAGCAGCCAACGATTCCAGTCATCCTCCTACAATGAGCAGTTCTTC	CASSQRFQSSSYNEQFF
TRBD2	-	TRBJ2-5	TRBV7-8	TGTGCCAGCAGCCCCACTAGCGGGGGGAACCAAGAGACCCAGTACTTC	CASSPTSGGNQETQYF
TRBD2	-	TRBJ2-7	TRBV6-1	TGTGCCAGCAGTGAAGCCACCGGGAGGCTCTACGAGCAGTACTTC	CASSEATGRLYEQYF
-	-	TRBJ2-1	TRBV5-8	TGTGCCAGCAGCTTTGGGAGCTCCTACAATGAGCAGTTCTTC	CASSFGSSYNEQFF
TRBD1	-	TRBJ1-6	TRBV5-4	TGTGCCAGCAGCTTGGCCGGGGACAGGACTTCGCCGAATTCACCCCTCCACTTT	CASSLAGDRTSPNSPLHF
-	-	TRBJ1-1	TRBV5-1	TGCGCCAGCAGCGAATCTCGACGGGGGAACACTGAAGCTTTCTTT	CASSESRRGNTEAFF
-	-	TRBJ1-2	TRBV6-2/TRBV6-3	TGTGCCAGCAGTTACAGGGGGTCCCATGGCTACACCTTC	CASSYRGSHGYTF
-	once	TRBJ1-5	TRBV29-1	TGCAGCGTCGCCTGGGGCGACAGCAATCAGCCCCAGCATTTT	CSVAWGDSNQPQHF
TRBD1	-	TRBJ1-2	TRBV6-5	TGTGCCAGCCGGAGAACAGGGGGCGACTATGGCTACACCTTC	CASRRTGGDYGYTF
-	-	TRBJ1-5	TRBV28	TGTGCCAGCAGTCCCCCCTTTTTAAACCCAGGCCGACCCCAGCATTTT	CASSPPFLNPGRPQHF
TRBD2	-	TRBJ2-2	TRBV19	TGTGCCAGTAGTATCCTAGCGGGAGATGTCGGGGAGCTGTTTTTT	CASSILAGDVGELFF